This T cell receptor beta chain was recovered during a study of read filtering for tumor transcriptome and immune sequencing. Background on the study: TCR-mapped reads were about 3.5 to 10.27 million with IR-seq versus roughly 75 to 1,300 with RNA-seq.

Molecular barcoded adaptors covering alpha/delta and beta/gamma chains were used on 400 ng RNA. TCRdb used MiXCR to reprocess the reads, holding one entry per CDR3 protein. The sample has tens of thousands of distinct CDR3 sequences; under 25% are singletons. This clonotype was seen many times. Its target is not known. Germline trimming cut 5 bases from V and 8 bases from J; bases unmatched to any gene: 9. The CDR3 totals 16 residues. CDR1 is SNHLY and CDR2 is FYNNEI in the germline V gene. Study observations and caveats: Without single-read clonotypes, shared clonotype proportions correlated more between IR-seq and RNA-seq.

The clonotype was recovered from a donor at least 40 years old with multiple myeloma. The genes are TRBV2 and TRBJ2-1; 13 bases agree with TRBD2. The sequenced sample was a population of CD138-negative cells sorted from bone marrow. The CDR3 loop is CASSPRTSGSWDEQFF. The CDR3 DNA reads as TGTGCCAGCAGTCCGCGGACTAGCGGGAGTTGGGATGAGCAGTTCTTC.